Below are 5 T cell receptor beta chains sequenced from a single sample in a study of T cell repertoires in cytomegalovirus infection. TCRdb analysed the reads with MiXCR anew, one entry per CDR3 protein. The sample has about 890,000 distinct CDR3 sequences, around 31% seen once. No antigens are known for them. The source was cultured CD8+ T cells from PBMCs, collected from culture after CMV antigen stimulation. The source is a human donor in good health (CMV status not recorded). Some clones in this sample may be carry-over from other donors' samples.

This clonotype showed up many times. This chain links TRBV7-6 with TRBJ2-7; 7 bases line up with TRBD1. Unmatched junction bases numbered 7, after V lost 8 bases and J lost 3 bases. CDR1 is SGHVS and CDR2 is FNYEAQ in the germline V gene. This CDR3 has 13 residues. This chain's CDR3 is CASQNRGYYEQYV. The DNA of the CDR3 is TGTGCCAGCCAAAACAGGGGCTACTACGAGCAGTACGTC.

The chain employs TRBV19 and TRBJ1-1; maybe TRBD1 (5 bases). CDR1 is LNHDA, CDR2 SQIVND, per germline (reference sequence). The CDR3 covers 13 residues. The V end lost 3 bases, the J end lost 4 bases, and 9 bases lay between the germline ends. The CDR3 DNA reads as TGTGCCAGTAGTATCAAAAGGGGCACTGAAGCTTTCTTT. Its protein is CASSIKRGTEAFF.

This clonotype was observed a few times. CDR3 in amino acids: CASSEALRVRGNYGYTF. CDR3 sequence (DNA): TGTGCCAGCAGTGAAGCGCTTCGGGTCAGGGGAAACTATGGCTACACCTTC. The chain combines TRBV6-1 with TRBJ1-2; weak D call: TRBD1 (6 bases). The CDR3 sequence is 17 residues long. V lost 0 bases to trimming and J lost 2 bases, with 16 bases between them. Germline V gives CDR1 MNHNS, CDR2 SASEGT.

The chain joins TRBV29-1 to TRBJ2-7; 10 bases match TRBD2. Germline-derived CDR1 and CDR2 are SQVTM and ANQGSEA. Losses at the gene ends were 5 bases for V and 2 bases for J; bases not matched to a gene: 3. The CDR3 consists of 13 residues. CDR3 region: CSVSSGGPYEQYF. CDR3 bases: TGCAGCGTTTCTAGCGGGGGCCCCTACGAGCAGTACTTC.

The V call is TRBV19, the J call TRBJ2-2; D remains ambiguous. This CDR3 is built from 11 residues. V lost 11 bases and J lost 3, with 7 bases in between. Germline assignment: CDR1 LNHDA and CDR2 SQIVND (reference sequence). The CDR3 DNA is TGTGCCGGTTCTCACACCGGGGAGCTGTTTTTT. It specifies CAGSHTGELFF.